This record looks at one T cell receptor beta chain sequence and its context. This clonotype has only a few counts. What this receptor recognizes is not known. Per-nucleotide qualities are absent, and no much larger clonotype sits a single base away. The sample comes from a study of blood T cells in healthy people across ages (dated by TCRdb to the mid-2010s). In the study overall: In model experiments, roughly one uniquely barcoded TCR beta cDNA molecule per two T cells was captured by template switching. Age-related changes in TCR beta repertoire diversity were measured in the study by deep sequencing normalized with unique cDNA molecular identifiers. Donors were grouped into four age groups: young (average 16 years), middle-aged (roughly 38), aged (roughly 62) and long-lived (around 82). The study analyzed two additional independent replicas of 1 million unique cDNA reads from the same blood draw for two donors, one aged 18 to 30 and one aged 80 or older. The paper's findings and limits, for the study overall: A strong correlation was found between observed TCR beta diversity and the percentage of naive T cells measured by flow cytometry. Conclusive comparison of naive and antigen-experienced compartments was prevented by the profiling of bulk unsorted PBMCs. Estimates of total diversity based on one million sequenced T cells were regarded as lower bounds and as underestimates. The CMV infection status of donors was not known, potentially confounding age-related changes in expanded clonotypes. As age increased, observed TCR beta diversity per million T cells dropped in a roughly linear way, and a significant reduction was already evident by age about 40. Compared with the aged group, more naive CD4+ T cells, fewer expanded clones and increased TCR diversity were shown by the long-lived group, suggesting age selection.

Systemically healthy Caucasian individuals from Russia, approximately 39 in total and aged about 6 to 100 years, were included as donors. Each donor gave around 9.5 milliliters of peripheral blood, collected into EDTA-treated Vacutainer tubes. Ficoll-Paque density-gradient centrifugation was used to isolate PBMCs, with at least 7 million obtained per sample. Total RNA was extracted from PBMCs with Trizol reagent, with at least 5.5 micrograms obtained per sample. For every donor, an aliquot of PBMCs went through flow cytometry to measure the percentages of naive CD45RAhigh/CD27high T cells. V has 0 bases trimmed and J has 0 bases trimmed; junction bases matching no gene number 7. The CDR3 measures 18 amino acids from cysteine to phenylalanine. The retained sequence is limited to the CDR3, 54 bases, with the frame set at the first base. The germline V gene sets CDR1 to LGHNA and CDR2 to YSLEER. Library creation used 5' RACE. The sequencing machine was an Illumina HiSeq 2500. A second PCR of roughly 7 to 12 cycles was run with a J-beta primer mix and a sample-barcoded 5' primer. Each TCR beta cDNA molecule received a unique molecular identifier from a template-switch 5' adaptor carrying 12 random nucleotides. Each sample yielded at least 2.5 million CDR3-containing paired-end reads. All of the RNA was converted into first-strand cDNA using the Mint cDNA synthesis kit, with a TRBC-specific oligonucleotide serving as the primer. Following uracil-DNA glycosylase treatment, a first 18-cycle PCR with universal primers M1SS and BC2_uni_R was performed on all cDNA. The paper's data handling went like this. For normalization, 1 million high-quality reads, each with a distinct molecular identifier, were randomly selected from each sample. Instead of being binned into consensus sequences, reads with shared molecular identifiers were discarded. CDR3 identification, clonotype clustering and error correction used MiTCR with a Q25 quality threshold and the strictest error-elimination algorithm. A nonparametric unseen species model with Euler transformation was used to estimate lower-bound total TCR beta diversity. TCRdb reprocessed the public reads (quality trimming at Q25 with fastp, clone calling with MiXCR) and kept in-frame beta chains. Rows merge per CDR3 protein into single entries with the most common DNA and genes. The V and J calls and clone size are TCRdb's, not the authors'. A total of about 800,000 distinct CDR3 sequences appear in this sample, approximately 25% of them only once. Under 4.5% of the sample comes from the top ten.

In addition, the sample was reused for a study of T cells of mothers and their children. The second publication reports: The donors were nine systemically healthy Caucasian individuals, made up of three mothers and their six children. cDNA synthesis used all of the extracted RNA, with around 1.5 ug of RNA in each 15 ul reaction. In the second PCR, the M1S primer added sample barcodes and 2-4 random nucleotides. Over 9 million TCR beta CDR3 reads were obtained for each mother, and around 3 million reads were obtained for each child. In both related and unrelated pairs, thymic selection shapes the output of TCR recombination in a similar way, with inherited differences having only a minor effect. Normalized repertoire overlap was always slightly but never significantly higher in related than unrelated mother-child pairs. No persistent microchimeric T cell clones were detected, at a sensitivity of around 97 clones per million clonotypes. To look for features that set related mother-child pairs apart from unrelated individuals, the researchers ran deep NGS to compare the TCR beta repertoires of mothers and children. On average, the children were around 11 +/- 4 years old, while the mothers were about 37 +/- 4 years old. After adapters were ligated using NEBNext reagents, the libraries underwent 100+100 nt paired-end sequencing on an Illumina HiSeq 2000. To prevent cross-contamination, the mother and child libraries were prepared one month apart and sequenced in separate runs. Each donor had between 500,000 and 2,000,000 distinct TCR beta clonotypes identified. Naive TCR beta clonotypes were estimated from low-frequency clonotypes matched to each donor's FACS-determined naive share, without sorting.

The sequence was obtained from a boy between 10 and 17 years old in good health. The chain links TRBV4-3 with TRBJ2-3, with 9 bases aligning to TRBD2. The specimen was blood. The CDR3 protein: CASSQDPTSGTSTDTQYF. The nucleotide sequence reads TGCGCCAGCAGCCAAGATCCGACTAGCGGAACTAGCACAGATACGCAGTATTTT.